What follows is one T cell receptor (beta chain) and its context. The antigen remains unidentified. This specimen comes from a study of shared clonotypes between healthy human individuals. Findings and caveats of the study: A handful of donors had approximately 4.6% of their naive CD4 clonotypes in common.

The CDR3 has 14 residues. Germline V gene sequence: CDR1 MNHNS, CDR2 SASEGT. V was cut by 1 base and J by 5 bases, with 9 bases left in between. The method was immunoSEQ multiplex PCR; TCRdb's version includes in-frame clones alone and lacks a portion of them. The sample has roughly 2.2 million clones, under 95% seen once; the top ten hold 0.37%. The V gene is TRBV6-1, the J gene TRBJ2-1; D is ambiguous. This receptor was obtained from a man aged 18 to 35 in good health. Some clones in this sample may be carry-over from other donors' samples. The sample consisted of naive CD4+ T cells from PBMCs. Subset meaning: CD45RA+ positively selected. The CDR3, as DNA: TGTGCCAGCAGTGAAGGGACCCCACACAATGAGCAGTTCTTC. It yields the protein CASSEGTPHNEQFF.